This T cell receptor (beta chain) derives from a study of T cells in Graves' hyperthyroidism and ophthalmopathy. General observations from the study: Stable hyperthyroidism was told apart from ophthalmopathy by a model built on 13 V-J features.

Germline V gene data show CDR1 as SQVTM and CDR2 as ANQGSEA. The CDR3 is made up of 14 amino acids. V lost 4 bases to trimming and J lost 6 bases, with 16 bases between them. Fresh 10 ml peripheral blood yielded PBMCs. What was amplified from RNA transcripts were TCR beta CDR3 regions. HTBI primers drove first-round RT-PCR of the TCR CDR3. TCRdb reprocessed the multiplex PCR reads via MiXCR and lists one record per CDR3 protein. The repertoire holds hundreds of thousands of distinct CDR3 sequences, with 12% to 15% as singletons. As regards this clonotype: The antigen is not known.

V gene TRBV29-1 combines with J gene TRBJ2-1; D is undetermined. The source is a woman aged 18-29 years with Graves' hyperthyroidism. Sample: blood. CDR3 protein: CSVVPRGARNEQFF. In DNA form, the CDR3 reads TGCAGCGTTGTCCCGCGAGGTGCGCGCAATGAGCAGTTCTTC.